Relative to its sample, the clone carrying this T cell receptor (beta chain) is medium-sized. Its specificity is not known. These data are taken from a study of spatial heterogeneity in lung cancer. Study information: Mean representation of each unique TCR and UMI combination in the raw reads exceeded eight occurrences. Study-level points and caveats: Estimates put coverage of tumor T cells about 7% for alpha and about 14% for beta chains. Tumors with more nonsynonymous mutations had more expanded intratumoral alpha and beta TCRs.

The CDR3 sequence is 16 residues long. V was clipped by 4 bases and J by 3 bases; unmatched bases: 5. Germline V gives CDR1 SGHRS, CDR2 YFSETQ. Stated time point: sample taken at primary tumor resection. TCRdb analysed the 5' RACE reads with MiXCR anew, one entry per CDR3 protein. The sample has 4,500 to 6,500 distinct CDR3 sequences, 26% seen once; the top ten hold around 25%. The source material was lung tumor tissue, sampled at surgery. This receptor was obtained from a male donor with early-stage non-small cell lung cancer. The V and J genes are TRBV5-1 and TRBJ2-1; 12 nucleotides match TRBD1. CDR3: CASSPGTGGFYNEQFF. For the CDR3, the DNA is TGCGCCAGCAGCCCAGGGACAGGGGGCTTCTACAATGAGCAGTTCTTC. The variable domain in full, with the rest retrieved from reference TRBV5-1 and TRBJ2-1, is KAGVTQTPRYLIKTRGQQVTLSCSPISGHRSVSWYQQTPGQGLQFLFEYFSETQRNKGNFPGRFSGRQFSNSRSEMNVSTLELGDSALYLCASSPGTGGFYNEQFFGPGTRLTVL.